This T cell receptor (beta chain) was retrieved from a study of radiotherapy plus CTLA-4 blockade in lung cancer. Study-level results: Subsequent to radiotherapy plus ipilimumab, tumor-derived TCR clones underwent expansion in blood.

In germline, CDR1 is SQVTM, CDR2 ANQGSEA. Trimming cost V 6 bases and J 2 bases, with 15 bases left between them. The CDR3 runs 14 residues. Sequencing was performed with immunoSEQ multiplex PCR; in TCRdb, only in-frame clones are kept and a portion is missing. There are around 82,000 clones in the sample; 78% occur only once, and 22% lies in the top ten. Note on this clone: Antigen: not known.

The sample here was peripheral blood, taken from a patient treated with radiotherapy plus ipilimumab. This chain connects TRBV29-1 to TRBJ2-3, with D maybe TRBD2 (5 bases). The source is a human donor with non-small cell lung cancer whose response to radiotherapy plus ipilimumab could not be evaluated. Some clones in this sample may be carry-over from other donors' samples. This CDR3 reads CSVAGPSATDTQYF. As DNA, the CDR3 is TGCAGCGTCGCGGGCCCCTCCGCCACAGATACGCAGTATTTT.